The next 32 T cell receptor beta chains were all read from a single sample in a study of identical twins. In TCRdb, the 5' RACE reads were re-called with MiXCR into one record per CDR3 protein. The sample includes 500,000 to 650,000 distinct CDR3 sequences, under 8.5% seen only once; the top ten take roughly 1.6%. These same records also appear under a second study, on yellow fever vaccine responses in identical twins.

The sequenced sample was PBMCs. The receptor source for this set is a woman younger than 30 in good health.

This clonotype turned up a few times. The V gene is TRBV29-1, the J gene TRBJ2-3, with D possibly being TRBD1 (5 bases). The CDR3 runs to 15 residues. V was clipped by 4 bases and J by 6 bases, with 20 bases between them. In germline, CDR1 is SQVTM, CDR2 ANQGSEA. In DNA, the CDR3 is TGCAGCGTTGGTGGTCTCTTAGGGCCAGGGGATACGCAGTATTTT. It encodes CSVGGLLGPGDTQYF.

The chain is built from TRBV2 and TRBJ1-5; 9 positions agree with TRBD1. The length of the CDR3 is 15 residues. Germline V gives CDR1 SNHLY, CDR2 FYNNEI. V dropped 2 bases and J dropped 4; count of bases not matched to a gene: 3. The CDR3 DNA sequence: TGTGCCAGCAGTGAAACGGGACAGGGAAATCAGCCCCAGCATTTT. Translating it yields CASSETGQGNQPQHF.

The DNA of the CDR3 is TGTGCCACCAGCCGGGGATTCACAGATACGCAGTATTTT. It encodes CATSRGFTDTQYF. The V and J genes are TRBV15 and TRBJ2-3, with TRBD2 as a possible D gene (5 bases). The CDR3 contains 13 residues. V lost 5 bases to trimming and J lost 2 bases, with 8 bases between them. The germline CDR1 and CDR2 sequences are LNHNV and YYDKDF (reference sequence).

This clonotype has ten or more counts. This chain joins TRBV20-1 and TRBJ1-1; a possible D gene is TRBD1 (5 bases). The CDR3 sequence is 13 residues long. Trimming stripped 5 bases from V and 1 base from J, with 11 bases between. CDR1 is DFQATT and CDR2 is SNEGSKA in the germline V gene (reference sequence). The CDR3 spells CSALRGGNTEAFF. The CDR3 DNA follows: TGCAGTGCTCTCCGTGGGGGGAACACTGAAGCTTTCTTT.

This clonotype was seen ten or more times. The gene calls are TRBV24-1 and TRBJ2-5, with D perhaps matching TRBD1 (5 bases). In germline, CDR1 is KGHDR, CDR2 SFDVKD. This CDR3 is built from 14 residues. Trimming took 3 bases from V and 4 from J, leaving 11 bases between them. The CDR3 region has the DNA TGTGCCACCAGTGATCGGACATTCCGAGAGACCCAGTACTTC. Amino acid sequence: CATSDRTFRETQYF.

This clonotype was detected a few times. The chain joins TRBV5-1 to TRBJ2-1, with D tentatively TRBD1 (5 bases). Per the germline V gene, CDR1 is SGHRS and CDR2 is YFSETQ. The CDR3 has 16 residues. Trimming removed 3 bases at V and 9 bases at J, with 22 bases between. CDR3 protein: CASSSRQDIGWGEQFF. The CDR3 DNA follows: TGCGCCAGCAGCTCCCGGCAGGACATAGGTTGGGGTGAGCAGTTCTTC.

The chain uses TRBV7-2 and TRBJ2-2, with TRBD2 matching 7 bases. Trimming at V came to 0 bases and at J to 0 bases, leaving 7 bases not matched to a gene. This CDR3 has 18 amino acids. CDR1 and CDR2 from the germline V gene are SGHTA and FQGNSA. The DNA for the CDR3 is TGTGCCAGCAGCTTAGCTCGTTCGGGGGGATCGAACACCGGGGAGCTGTTTTTT. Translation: CASSLARSGGSNTGELFF. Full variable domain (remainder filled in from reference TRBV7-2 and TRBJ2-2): GAGVSQSPSNKVTEKGKDVELRCDPISGHTALYWYRQSLGQGLEFLIYFQGNSAPDKSGLPSDRFSAERTGGSVSTLTIQRTQQEDSAVYLCASSLARSGGSNTGELFFGEGSRLTVL.

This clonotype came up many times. The CDR3, as DNA: TGTGCCAGCATCCCCTCGGGACTAGCGGGAGGAGGCGGGGAGCTGTTTTTT. Protein: CASIPSGLAGGGGELFF. The chain combines TRBV12-3 or TRBV12-4 with TRBJ2-2; 15 bases line up with TRBD2. V shed 7 bases and J 7 bases; nucleotides not matched to a gene: 10. This CDR3 is built from 17 residues.

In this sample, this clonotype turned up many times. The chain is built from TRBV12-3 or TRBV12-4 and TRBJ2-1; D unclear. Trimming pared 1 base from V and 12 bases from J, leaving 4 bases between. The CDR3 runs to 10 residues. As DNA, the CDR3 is TGTGCCAGCAGTTTAGGCCGGCAGTTCTTC. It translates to CASSLGRQFF.

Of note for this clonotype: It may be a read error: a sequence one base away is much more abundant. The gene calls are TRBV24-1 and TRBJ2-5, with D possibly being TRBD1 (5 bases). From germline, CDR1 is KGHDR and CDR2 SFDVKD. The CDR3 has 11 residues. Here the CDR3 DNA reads TGTGCCACCAGTGAACAGGAGACCCTGTACTTC. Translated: CATSEQETLYF.

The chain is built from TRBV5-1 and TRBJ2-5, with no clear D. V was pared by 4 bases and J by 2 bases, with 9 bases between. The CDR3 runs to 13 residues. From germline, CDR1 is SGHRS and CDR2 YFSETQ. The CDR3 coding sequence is TGCGCCAGCAGCCCCCAGCAGCAAGAGACCCAGTACTTC. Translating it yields CASSPQQQETQYF.

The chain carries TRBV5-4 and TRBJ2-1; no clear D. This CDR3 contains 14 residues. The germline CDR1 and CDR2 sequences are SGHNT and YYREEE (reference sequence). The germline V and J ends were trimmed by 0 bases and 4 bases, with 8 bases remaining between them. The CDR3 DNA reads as TGTGCCAGCAGCTTGGACAACAAGTACAATGAGCAGTTCTTC. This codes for CASSLDNKYNEQFF. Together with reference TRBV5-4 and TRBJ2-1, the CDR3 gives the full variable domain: ETGVTQSPTHLIKTRGQQVTLRCSSQSGHNTVSWYQQALGQGPQFIFQYYREEENGRGNFPPRFSGLQFPNYSSELNVNALELDDSALYLCASSLDNKYNEQFFGPGTRLTVL.

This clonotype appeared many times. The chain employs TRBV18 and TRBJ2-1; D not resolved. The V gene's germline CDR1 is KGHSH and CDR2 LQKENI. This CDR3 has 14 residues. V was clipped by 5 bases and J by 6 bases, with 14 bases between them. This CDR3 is CASSRRRAINEQFF. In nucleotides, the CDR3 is TGTGCCAGCTCAAGGAGAAGGGCTATCAATGAGCAGTTCTTC. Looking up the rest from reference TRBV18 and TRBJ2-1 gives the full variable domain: NAGVMQNPRHLVRRRGQEARLRCSPMKGHSHVYWYRQLPEEGLKFMVYLQKENIIDESGMPKERFSAEFPKEGPSILRIQQVVRGDSAAYFCASSRRRAINEQFFGPGTRLTVL.

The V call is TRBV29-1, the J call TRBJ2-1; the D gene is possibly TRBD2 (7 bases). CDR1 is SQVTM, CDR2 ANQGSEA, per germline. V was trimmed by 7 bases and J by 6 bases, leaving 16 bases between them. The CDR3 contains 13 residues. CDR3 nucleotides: TGCAGCGAGAGGTGGGGGGGCGGCAATGAGCAGTTCTTC. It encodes CSERWGGGNEQFF.

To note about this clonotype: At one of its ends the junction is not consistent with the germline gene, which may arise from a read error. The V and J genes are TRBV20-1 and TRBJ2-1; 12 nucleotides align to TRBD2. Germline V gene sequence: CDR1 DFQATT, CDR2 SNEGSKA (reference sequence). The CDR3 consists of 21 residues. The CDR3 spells CCARPPTGAFRTSGAYNEQFF. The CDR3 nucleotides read TGCTGTGCTAGACCCCCGACAGGGGCCTTCCGGACTAGCGGGGCATACAATGAGCAGTTCTTC.

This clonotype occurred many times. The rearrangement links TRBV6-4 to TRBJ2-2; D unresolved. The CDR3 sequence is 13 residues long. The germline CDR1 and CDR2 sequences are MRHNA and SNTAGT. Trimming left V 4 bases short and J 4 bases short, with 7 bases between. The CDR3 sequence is CASSATATGELFF. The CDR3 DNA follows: TGTGCCAGCAGTGCCACAGCCACCGGGGAGCTGTTTTTT.

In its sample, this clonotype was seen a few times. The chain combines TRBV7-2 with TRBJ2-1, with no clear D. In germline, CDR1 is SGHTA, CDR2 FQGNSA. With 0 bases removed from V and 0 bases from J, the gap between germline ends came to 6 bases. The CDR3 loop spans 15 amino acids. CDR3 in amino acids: CASSLAYSSYNEQFF. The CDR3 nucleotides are TGTGCCAGCAGCTTAGCGTATAGCTCCTACAATGAGCAGTTCTTC. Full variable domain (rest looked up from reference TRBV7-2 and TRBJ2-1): GAGVSQSPSNKVTEKGKDVELRCDPISGHTALYWYRQSLGQGLEFLIYFQGNSAPDKSGLPSDRFSAERTGGSVSTLTIQRTQQEDSAVYLCASSLAYSSYNEQFFGPGTRLTVL.

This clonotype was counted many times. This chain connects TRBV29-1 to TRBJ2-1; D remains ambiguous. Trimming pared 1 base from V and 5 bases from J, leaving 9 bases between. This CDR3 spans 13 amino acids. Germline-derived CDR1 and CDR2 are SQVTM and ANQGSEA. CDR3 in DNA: TGCAGCGTTGAAGGGTCCCCCAACAATGAGCAGTTCTTC. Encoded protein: CSVEGSPNNEQFF.

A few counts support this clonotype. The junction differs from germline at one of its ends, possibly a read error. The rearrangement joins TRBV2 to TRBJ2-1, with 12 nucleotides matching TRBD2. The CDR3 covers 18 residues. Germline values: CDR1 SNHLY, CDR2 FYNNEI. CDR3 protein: CASNAGTSGSPSHNEQFF. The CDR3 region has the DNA TGTGCCAGCAACGCCGGGACTAGCGGGTCCCCCTCCCACAATGAGCAGTTCTTC.

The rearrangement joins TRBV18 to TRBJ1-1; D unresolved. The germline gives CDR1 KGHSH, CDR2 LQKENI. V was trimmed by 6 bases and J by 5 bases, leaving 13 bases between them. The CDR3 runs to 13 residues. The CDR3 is CASSPSRLTEAFF. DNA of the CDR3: TGTGCCAGCTCCCCAAGCCGCTTGACTGAAGCTTTCTTT.

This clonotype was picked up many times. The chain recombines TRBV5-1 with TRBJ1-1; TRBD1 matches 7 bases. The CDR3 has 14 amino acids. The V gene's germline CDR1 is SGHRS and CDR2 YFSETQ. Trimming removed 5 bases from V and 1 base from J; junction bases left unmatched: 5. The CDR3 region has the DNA TGCGCCAGCAGGACCGGGACAGAGAACACTGAAGCTTTCTTT. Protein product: CASRTGTENTEAFF. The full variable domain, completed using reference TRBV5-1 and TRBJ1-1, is KAGVTQTPRYLIKTRGQQVTLSCSPISGHRSVSWYQQTPGQGLQFLFEYFSETQRNKGNFPGRFSGRQFSNSRSEMNVSTLELGDSALYLCASRTGTENTEAFFGQGTRLTVV.

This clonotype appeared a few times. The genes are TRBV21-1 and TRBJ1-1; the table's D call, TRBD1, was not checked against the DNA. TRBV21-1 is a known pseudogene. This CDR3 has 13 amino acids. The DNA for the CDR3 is TGTGCCAGCACCCTACAGGGGGAAACTGAAGCTTTCTTT. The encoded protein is CASTLQGETEAFF.

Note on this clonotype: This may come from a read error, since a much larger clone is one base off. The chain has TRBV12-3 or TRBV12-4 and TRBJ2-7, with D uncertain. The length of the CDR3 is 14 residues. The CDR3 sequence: CASSLGRVSYDQYF. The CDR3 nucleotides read TGTGCCAGCAGTTTGGGCAGAGTTTCCTACGATCAGTACTTC.

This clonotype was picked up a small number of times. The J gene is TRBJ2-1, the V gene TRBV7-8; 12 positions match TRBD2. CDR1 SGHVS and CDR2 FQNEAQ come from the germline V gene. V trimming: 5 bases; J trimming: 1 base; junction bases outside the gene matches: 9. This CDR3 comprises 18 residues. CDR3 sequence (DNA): TGTGCCAGCAGCCCACTAGCGGGGGGAACGGGTTCCTACAATGAGCAGTTCTTC. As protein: CASSPLAGGTGSYNEQFF.

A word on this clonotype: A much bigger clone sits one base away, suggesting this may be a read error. DNA of the CDR3: TGCAGCGTTGGACAGCCTTCTGGGGCCAACATCCTGACTTTC. It yields the protein CSVGQPSGANILTF. The chain couples TRBV29-1 to TRBJ2-6, with D possibly matching TRBD1 (5 bases). CDR1 is SQVTM and CDR2 is ANQGSEA in the germline V gene. CDR3 length equals 14 residues.

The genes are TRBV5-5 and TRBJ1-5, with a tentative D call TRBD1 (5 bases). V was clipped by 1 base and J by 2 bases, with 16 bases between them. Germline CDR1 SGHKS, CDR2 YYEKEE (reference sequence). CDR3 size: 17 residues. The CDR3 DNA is TGTGCCAGCAGCTTGTCTGGGGCGTGGGGAGGCAATCAGCCCCAGCATTTT. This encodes CASSLSGAWGGNQPQHF. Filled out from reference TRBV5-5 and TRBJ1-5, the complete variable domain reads DAGVTQSPTHLIKTRGQQVTLRCSPISGHKSVSWYQQVLGQGPQFIFQYYEKEERGRGNFPDRFSARQFPNYSSELNVNALLLGDSALYLCASSLSGAWGGNQPQHFGDGTRLSIL.

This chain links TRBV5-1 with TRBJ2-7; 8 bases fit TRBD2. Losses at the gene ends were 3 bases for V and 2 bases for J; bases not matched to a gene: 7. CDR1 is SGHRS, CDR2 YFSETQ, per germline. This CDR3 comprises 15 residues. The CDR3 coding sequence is TGCGCCAGCAGCTCTGACTGGACTAGCCCCTACGAGCAGTACTTC. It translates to CASSSDWTSPYEQYF.

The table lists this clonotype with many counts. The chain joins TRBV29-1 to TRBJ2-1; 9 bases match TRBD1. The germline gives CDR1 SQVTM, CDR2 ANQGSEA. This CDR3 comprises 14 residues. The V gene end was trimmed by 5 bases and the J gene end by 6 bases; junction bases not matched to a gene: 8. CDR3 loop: CSVLGQGGGNEQFF. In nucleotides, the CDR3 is TGCAGCGTTCTGGGACAGGGAGGGGGCAATGAGCAGTTCTTC.

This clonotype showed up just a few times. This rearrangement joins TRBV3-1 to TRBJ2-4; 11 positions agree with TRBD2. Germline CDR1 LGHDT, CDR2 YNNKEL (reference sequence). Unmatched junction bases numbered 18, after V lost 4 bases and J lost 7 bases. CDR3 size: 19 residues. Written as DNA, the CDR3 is TGTGCCAGCAGCCTCGAGGGGATTTCTACTAGCGGGAGTATGAACATTCAGTACTTC. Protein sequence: CASSLEGISTSGSMNIQYF.

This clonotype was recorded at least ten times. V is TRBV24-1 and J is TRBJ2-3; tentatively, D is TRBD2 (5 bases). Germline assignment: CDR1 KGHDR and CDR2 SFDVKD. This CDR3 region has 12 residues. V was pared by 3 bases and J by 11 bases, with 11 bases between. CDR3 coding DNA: TGTGCCACCAGTGATCCAACTAGGGTGCAGTATTTT. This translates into CATSDPTRVQYF.

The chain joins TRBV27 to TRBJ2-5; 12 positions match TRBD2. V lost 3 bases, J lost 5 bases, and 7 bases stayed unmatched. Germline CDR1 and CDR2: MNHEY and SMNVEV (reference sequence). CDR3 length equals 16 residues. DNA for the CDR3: TGTGCCAGCAGTTTCGGGCTAGCGGGGGGGCCGGAGACCCAGTACTTC. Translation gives CASSFGLAGGPETQYF.

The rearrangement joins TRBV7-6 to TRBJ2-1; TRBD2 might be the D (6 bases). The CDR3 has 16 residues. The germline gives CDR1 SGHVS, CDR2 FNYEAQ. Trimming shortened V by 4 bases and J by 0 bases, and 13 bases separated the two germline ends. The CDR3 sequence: CASSSYQGLSYNEQFF. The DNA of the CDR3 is TGTGCCAGCAGCTCCTACCAGGGACTCTCCTACAATGAGCAGTTCTTC.